Shown below are 9 T cell receptor beta chains from a single sample sequenced in a study of shared clonotypes between healthy human individuals (dated by TCRdb to 2020 to 2022). Library preparation used the immunoSEQ multiplex PCR assay. TCRdb carries this immuneACCESS record with in-frame sequences only. Its versions omit some clonotypes, under half of them owing to an unresolved V gene in the studies checked, with the rest unexplained. In all, the sample holds 2,500,000 or so clones, and around 93% of those were seen once. The ten largest make up roughly 0.34% of the sample. What was sequenced was naive CD4+ T cells from PBMCs. Taken with the paper, the label for cell subset or site translates to: CD45RA+ positively selected. These receptors came from a man between 18 and 29 years old in good health. Some clones in this sample may be carry-over from other donors' samples.

As concerns this clone: Other DNA sequences in this sample translate to the same CDR3. This rearrangement joins TRBV28 to TRBJ1-4; no clear D gene. V lost 4 bases to trimming and J lost 8 bases, with 8 bases between them. Germline CDR1 MDHEN, CDR2 SYDVKM. The CDR3 consists of 12 residues. CDR3 in amino acids: CASSSGGEKLFF. Written as DNA, the CDR3 is TGTGCCAGCAGTTCGGGAGGGGAAAAACTGTTTTTT.

This chain connects TRBV6-1 to TRBJ1-1; no reliable D call. The CDR3 is 11 amino acids. The V and J ends lost 7 bases and 3 bases respectively, with 6 bases between them. Germline V gene lookup returns CDR1 MNHNS and CDR2 SASEGT. CDR3 DNA: TGTGCCAGCATAGCGTACACTGAAGCTTTCTTT. This sequence encodes CASIAYTEAFF.

The chain is built from TRBV10-3 and TRBJ2-2; 8 nucleotides align to TRBD1. V dropped 7 bases and J dropped 1; count of bases not matched to a gene: 8. The CDR3 covers 16 residues. Germline V gene data show CDR1 as ENHRY and CDR2 as SYGVKD. CDR3 sequence (DNA): TGTGCCATCAAAACAGGGGGTTCTGGGAACACCGGGGAGCTGTTTTTT. Translation gives CAIKTGGSGNTGELFF.

The V call is TRBV7-3, the J call TRBJ2-2; TRBD1 is a possible D gene (6 bases). Deletions cut 4 bases from V and 2 bases from J, with 11 bases between. CDR1 is SGHTA and CDR2 is FQGTGA in the germline V gene. CDR3 length: 15 residues. CDR3 loop: CASSSGTRNTGELFF. The CDR3 nucleotides read TGTGCCAGCAGCTCCGGGACACGTAACACCGGGGAGCTGTTTTTT.

The V gene is TRBV29-1, the J gene TRBJ2-1; 10 nucleotides agree with TRBD1. CDR1 and CDR2 from the germline V gene are SQVTM and ANQGSEA. V shed 4 bases, J shed 2 bases, and the junction held 5 bases outside the gene matches. CDR3 length: 15 residues. CDR3 DNA sequence: TGCAGCGTTGGAAGGGGGACAGGGGCCTACAATGAGCAGTTCTTC. This sequence encodes CSVGRGTGAYNEQFF.

The chain joins TRBV6-1 to TRBJ1-4; D is uncertain. Trimming took 4 bases from V and 6 from J, leaving 12 bases between them. This CDR3 spans 14 amino acids. Germline V gene data show CDR1 as MNHNS and CDR2 as SASEGT. This chain's CDR3 is CASSVWGSYEKLFF. The CDR3 DNA is TGTGCCAGCAGTGTCTGGGGATCATATGAAAAACTGTTTTTT.

The chain carries TRBV2 and TRBJ2-2, with 8 bases fitting TRBD1. This CDR3 contains 14 residues. V lost 5 bases and J lost 6; bases outside the gene matches: 5. Germline V CDR1 and CDR2: SNHLY, FYNNEI. The CDR3 nucleotides read TGTGCCAGCAGTAAACAGGGGGGTCCCGGGGAGCTGTTTTTT. It yields the protein CASSKQGGPGELFF.

This clone was seen only a few times. The chain is built from TRBV6-5 and TRBJ2-7, with 11 nucleotides matching TRBD1. The junction had 2 bases not matched to a gene; V was cut back by 4 bases and J by 3 bases. This CDR3 is 14 amino acids long. Germline V gene sequence: CDR1 MNHEY, CDR2 SVGAGI. The CDR3 loop is CASSFGTGGYEQYF. The CDR3 DNA follows: TGTGCCAGCAGTTTCGGGACAGGGGGCTACGAGCAGTACTTC.

The rearrangement uses TRBV27 and TRBJ1-5; 9 bases fit TRBD1. Germline CDR1 MNHEY, CDR2 SMNVEV (reference sequence). This CDR3 contains 17 residues. Germline trimming cut 6 bases from V and 6 bases from J; bases unmatched to any gene: 15. CDR3 coding DNA: TGTGCCAGCAGCATAGGGTGGGGACAGGGAAAAGGTCAGCCCCAGCATTTT. It encodes CASSIGWGQGKGQPQHF.